Listed below are T cell receptor beta chains from one sample, sequenced in a study of T cell repertoires in cytomegalovirus infection. One entry per CDR3 protein, called by TCRdb with MiXCR from the reads. This sample carries 150,000 or so distinct CDR3 sequences, roughly 6% of them seen once, and the ten largest clones take roughly 17%. Sequencing input: PBMCs. These receptors were obtained from a human donor in good health (CMV status not recorded). Some clones in this sample may be carry-over from other donors' samples. CDR3s include the opening cysteine and the closing phenylalanine or tryptophan. The D gene is left open where the match is weak. Clone size is not always given. Where it is, it says once, few, many or a class for expanded clones.

v_gene: TRBV7-8; abundance: many; d_gene: TRBD1; j_gene: TRBJ2-3; CDR3nt: TGTGCCAGCAGCTCGGGACAGACCTTCACAGATACGCAGTATTTT; CDR3aa: CASSSGQTFTDTQYF
v_gene: TRBV7-9; abundance: many; d_gene: -; j_gene: TRBJ1-4; CDR3nt: TGTGCCAGCAGCTCCGTCTGGGAAAAACTGTTTTTT; CDR3aa: CASSSVWEKLFF
v_gene: TRBV20-1; abundance: -; d_gene: TRBD1; j_gene: TRBJ1-5; CDR3nt: TGCAGTGCTAGCCTCGGGACAGTCGGCGGGGAGCCCCAGCATTTT; CDR3aa: CSASLGTVGGEPQHF
v_gene: TRBV12-5; abundance: few; d_gene: TRBD1; j_gene: TRBJ2-1; CDR3nt: TGTGCTAGTGGTTTGGCCGGGACAGGGCAGTTCTTC; CDR3aa: CASGLAGTGQFF
v_gene: TRBV7-2; abundance: many; d_gene: TRBD1; j_gene: TRBJ2-7; CDR3nt: TGTGCCAGCAGCGAAGCTGTCGGGACAGGTGTTTCCTACGAGCAGTACTTC; CDR3aa: CASSEAVGTGVSYEQYF
v_gene: TRBV11-2; abundance: many; d_gene: -; j_gene: TRBJ2-5; CDR3nt: TGTGCCAGCAGCCCGGGCTTCCAAGAGACCCAGTACTTC; CDR3aa: CASSPGFQETQYF
v_gene: TRBV29-1; abundance: many; d_gene: -; j_gene: TRBJ1-2; CDR3nt: TGCAGCGCCGGATCAAATCTCTATGGCTACACCTTC; CDR3aa: CSAGSNLYGYTF
v_gene: TRBV10-3; abundance: -; d_gene: TRBD1; j_gene: TRBJ1-2; CDR3nt: TGTGCCATCAGTAAGACGGACAGGGTGGTAAATGGCTACACCTTC; CDR3aa: CAISKTDRVVNGYTF
v_gene: TRBV4-1; abundance: once; d_gene: -; j_gene: TRBJ2-2; CDR3nt: TGCGCCAGCAGCCAAGTTCTAACGTCAGGCACCGGGGAGCTGTTTTTT; CDR3aa: CASSQVLTSGTGELFF
v_gene: TRBV4-2; abundance: many; d_gene: TRBD2; j_gene: TRBJ2-3; CDR3nt: TGTGCCAGCAGCCAAGCGGGGGGGCCTCCAGATACGCAGTATTTT; CDR3aa: CASSQAGGPPDTQYF
v_gene: TRBV11-2; abundance: many; d_gene: TRBD1; j_gene: TRBJ2-7; CDR3nt: TGTGCCAGCATCCAAAAGACAGGGGCCTACGAGCAGTACTTC; CDR3aa: CASIQKTGAYEQYF
v_gene: TRBV6-6; abundance: many; d_gene: TRBD2; j_gene: TRBJ2-3; CDR3nt: TGTGCCAGCAGTATGGTTAGCGGGGGTGCAGATACGCAGTATTTT; CDR3aa: CASSMVSGGADTQYF
v_gene: TRBV7-2; abundance: many; d_gene: TRBD1; j_gene: TRBJ2-6; CDR3nt: TGTGCCAGCAGCTTATGGGGACAGAGCTCTGGGGCCAACGTCCTGACTTTC; CDR3aa: CASSLWGQSSGANVLTF
v_gene: TRBV5-1; abundance: many; d_gene: TRBD1; j_gene: TRBJ2-3; CDR3nt: TGCGCCAGCAGCTTGGATAACCGGGACAGGGGAAGGGTCGATACGCAGTATTTT; CDR3aa: CASSLDNRDRGRVDTQYF
v_gene: TRBV7-6; abundance: few; d_gene: -; j_gene: TRBJ1-1; CDR3nt: TGTGCCAGCAGCACCGGGGGACCTTGGGGCACTGAAGCTTTCTTT; CDR3aa: CASSTGGPWGTEAFF
v_gene: TRBV19; abundance: -; d_gene: TRBD1; j_gene: TRBJ1-4; CDR3nt: TGTGCCAGTCACCGGACAGGGGGAACAACTAATGAAGAACTGTTTTTT; CDR3aa: CASHRTGGTTNEELFF
v_gene: TRBV9; abundance: many; d_gene: TRBD1; j_gene: TRBJ1-1; CDR3nt: TGTGCCAGCAGCGGGACAGGGGCCACTGAAGCTTTCTTT; CDR3aa: CASSGTGATEAFF
v_gene: TRBV27; abundance: -; d_gene: TRBD1; j_gene: TRBJ1-2; CDR3nt: TGTGCCAGCAGTTCGGCTCCCGGGACAGGGGTCTATGGCTACACCTTC; CDR3aa: CASSSAPGTGVYGYTF
v_gene: TRBV7-2; abundance: many; d_gene: TRBD2; j_gene: TRBJ2-5; CDR3nt: TGTGCCAGCAGCCCAGAATATTTAGGACTAGCGGAAGAGACCCAGTACTTC; CDR3aa: CASSPEYLGLAEETQYF
v_gene: TRBV7-3; abundance: few; d_gene: TRBD2; j_gene: TRBJ2-1; CDR3nt: TGTGCCAGCAGCTTACAGACTAGCGGAGTCGGTGAGCAGTTCTTC; CDR3aa: CASSLQTSGVGEQFF
v_gene: TRBV7-2; abundance: many; d_gene: -; j_gene: TRBJ2-7; CDR3nt: TGTGCCAGCAGCTTAGAGGTCAGAGTCTACGAGCAGTACTTC; CDR3aa: CASSLEVRVYEQYF
v_gene: TRBV20-1; abundance: few; d_gene: -; j_gene: TRBJ2-5; CDR3nt: TGCAGTGCCAGTGGTCTAGCTGGGGAGACCCAGTACTTC; CDR3aa: CSASGLAGETQYF
v_gene: TRBV20-1; abundance: many; d_gene: TRBD1; j_gene: TRBJ2-5; CDR3nt: TGCAGTGCTGGATGGACAGGGGGCACCGCCCAGTACTTC; CDR3aa: CSAGWTGGTAQYF
v_gene: TRBV28; abundance: few; d_gene: -; j_gene: TRBJ1-1; CDR3nt: TGTGCCAGCAGTTTAGTTGGGCCGAACACTGAAGCTTTCTTT; CDR3aa: CASSLVGPNTEAFF
v_gene: TRBV29-1; abundance: -; d_gene: TRBD1; j_gene: TRBJ1-1; CDR3nt: TGCAGCGTCGAACAGGGGGCGAGCACTGAAGCTTTCTTT; CDR3aa: CSVEQGASTEAFF
v_gene: TRBV28; abundance: many; d_gene: TRBD1; j_gene: TRBJ1-5; CDR3nt: TGTGCCAGCAGGGGGGGGGGGGACAGGGGGCATCAGCCCCAGCATTTT; CDR3aa: CASRGGGDRGHQPQHF
v_gene: TRBV7-2; abundance: many; d_gene: -; j_gene: TRBJ2-7; CDR3nt: TGTGCCAGCAGCTTAGGTTCTTGGGGAGACCCCTCGTACGAGCAGTACTTC; CDR3aa: CASSLGSWGDPSYEQYF
v_gene: TRBV19; abundance: many; d_gene: -; j_gene: TRBJ2-7; CDR3nt: TGTGCCAGTAGAATGACAGCCCTTTCCTACGAGCAGTACTTC; CDR3aa: CASRMTALSYEQYF
v_gene: TRBV7-2; abundance: many; d_gene: -; j_gene: TRBJ2-5; CDR3nt: TGTGCCAGCAGCTCGGGGGTGCAAGAGACCCAGTACTTC; CDR3aa: CASSSGVQETQYF
v_gene: TRBV4-2; abundance: many; d_gene: -; j_gene: TRBJ1-2; CDR3nt: TGTGCCAGCAGCCAAAGGGGCCCCGTTCCCTATGGCTACACCTTC; CDR3aa: CASSQRGPVPYGYTF